This TCR beta chain was recovered during a study of shared clonotypes between healthy human individuals. Germline lookup yields CDR1 SGHNT and CDR2 YYREEE (reference sequence). The V end was cut by 0 bases, the J end by 3 bases, with 7 bases between. This CDR3 spans 14 amino acids. Original analysis: ImmunoSEQ only sent back junction sequences with no quality scores, so filtering was done differently. Sequenced by immunoSEQ multiplex PCR; TCRdb stores in-frame clones only, minus some. The V and J calls and the clone size are those of that table, but D and trimming were determined from the DNA. The sample lists roughly 1,600,000 clones, about 98.5% occurring once. Each donor was a Caucasian adult residing in Nashville, Tennessee. Into CD45RA+ naive and CD45RA-negative memory subsets, the CD4+ cells were split.

Sequenced: naive CD4+ T cells sorted from blood. Subset reported: CD45RA+ positively selected. The clonotype comes from a man in his thirties or forties in good health. J is TRBJ2-1 and V is TRBV5-4; D call uncertain. The CDR3 bases are TGTGCCAGCAGCTTGGAGGAGCTCTACAATGAGCAGTTCTTC. It translates to CASSLEELYNEQFF.